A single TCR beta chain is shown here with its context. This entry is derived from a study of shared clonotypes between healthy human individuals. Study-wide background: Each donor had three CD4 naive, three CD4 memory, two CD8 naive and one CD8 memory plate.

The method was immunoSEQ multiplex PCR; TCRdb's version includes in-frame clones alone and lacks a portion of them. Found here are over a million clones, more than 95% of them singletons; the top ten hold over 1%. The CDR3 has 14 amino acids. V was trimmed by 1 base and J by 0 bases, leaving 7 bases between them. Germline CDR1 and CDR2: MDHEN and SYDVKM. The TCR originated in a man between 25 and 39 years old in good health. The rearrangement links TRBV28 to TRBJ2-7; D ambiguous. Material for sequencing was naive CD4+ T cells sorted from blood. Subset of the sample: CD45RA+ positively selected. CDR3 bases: TGTGCCAGCAGTTTATCGCGTATCTCCTACGAGCAGTACTTC. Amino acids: CASSLSRISYEQYF.